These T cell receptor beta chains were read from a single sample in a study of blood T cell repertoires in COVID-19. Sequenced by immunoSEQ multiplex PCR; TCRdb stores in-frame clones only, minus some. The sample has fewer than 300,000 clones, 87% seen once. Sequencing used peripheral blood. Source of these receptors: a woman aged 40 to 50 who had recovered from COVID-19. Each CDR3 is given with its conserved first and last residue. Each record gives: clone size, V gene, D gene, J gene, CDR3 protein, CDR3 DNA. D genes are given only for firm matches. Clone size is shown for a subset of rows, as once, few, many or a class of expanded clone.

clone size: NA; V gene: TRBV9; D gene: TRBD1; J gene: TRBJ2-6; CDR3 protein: CASSLRGTASGANVLTF; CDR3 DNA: TGTGCCAGCAGCCTCAGAGGGACAGCGTCTGGGGCCAACGTCCTGACTTTC
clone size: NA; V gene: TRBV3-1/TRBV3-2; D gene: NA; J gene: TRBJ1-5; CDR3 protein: CASSQERGINQPQHF; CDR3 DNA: TGTGCCAGCAGCCAAGAAAGGGGGATTAATCAGCCCCAGCATTTT
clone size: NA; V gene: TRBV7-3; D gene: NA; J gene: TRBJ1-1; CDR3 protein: CASSGSGVPYTEAFF; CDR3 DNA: TGTGCCAGCAGCGGGTCCGGGGTCCCTTACACTGAAGCTTTCTTT
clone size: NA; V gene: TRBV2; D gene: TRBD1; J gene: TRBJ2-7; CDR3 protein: CASTDPWARQGVYEQYF; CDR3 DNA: TGTGCCAGCACCGACCCCTGGGCGAGACAGGGGGTCTACGAGCAGTACTTC
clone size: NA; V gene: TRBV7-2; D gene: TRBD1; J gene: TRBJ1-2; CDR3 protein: CASSLAWAGGYGYTF; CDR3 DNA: TGTGCCAGCAGCTTAGCGTGGGCAGGGGGCTATGGCTACACCTTC
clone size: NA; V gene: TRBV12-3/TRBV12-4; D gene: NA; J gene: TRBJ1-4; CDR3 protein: CASRPGGGGKLFF; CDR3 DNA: TGTGCCAGCAGGCCGGGAGGAGGGGGAAAACTGTTTTTT
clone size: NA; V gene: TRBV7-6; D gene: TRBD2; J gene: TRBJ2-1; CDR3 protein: CASSLGIAGSSYNEQFF; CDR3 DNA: TGTGCCAGCAGCTTAGGGATAGCGGGGAGCTCCTACAATGAGCAGTTCTTC
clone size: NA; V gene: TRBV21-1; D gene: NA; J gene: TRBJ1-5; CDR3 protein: CASTVSRGHGNQPQHF; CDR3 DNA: TGTGCCAGCACGGTTTCCAGGGGGCATGGCAATCAGCCCCAGCATTTT
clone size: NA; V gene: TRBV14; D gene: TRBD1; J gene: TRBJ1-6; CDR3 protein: CASSQTGGRYSPLHF; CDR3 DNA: TGTGCCAGCAGCCAGACAGGGGGAAGGTATTCACCCCTCCACTTT
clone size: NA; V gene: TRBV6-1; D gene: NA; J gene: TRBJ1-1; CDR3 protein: CASSGHLQAYTTEAFF; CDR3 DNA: TGTGCCAGCAGTGGCCACTTACAGGCTTATACCACTGAAGCTTTCTTT
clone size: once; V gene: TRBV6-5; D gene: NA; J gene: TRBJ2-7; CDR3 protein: CASSYQANYEQYF; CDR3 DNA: TGTGCCAGCAGTTATCAGGCCAACTACGAGCAGTACTTC
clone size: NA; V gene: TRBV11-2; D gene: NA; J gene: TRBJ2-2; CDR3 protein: CASSVQGPVTGELFF; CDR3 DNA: TGTGCCAGCAGCGTACAGGGACCGGTCACCGGGGAGCTGTTTTTT
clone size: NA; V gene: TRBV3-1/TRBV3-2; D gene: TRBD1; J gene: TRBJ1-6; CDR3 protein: CASSQVVSGGSPLHF; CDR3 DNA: TGTGCCAGCAGCCAAGTTGTGTCAGGGGGTTCACCCCTCCACTTT
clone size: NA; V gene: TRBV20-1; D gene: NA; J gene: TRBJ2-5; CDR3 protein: CSASKRVQETQYF; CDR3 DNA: TGCAGTGCTAGTAAACGGGTCCAAGAGACCCAGTACTTC
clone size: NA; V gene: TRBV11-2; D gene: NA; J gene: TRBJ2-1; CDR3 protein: CASTYRDSHNEQFF; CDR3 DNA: TGTGCCAGCACCTACCGGGACTCCCACAATGAGCAGTTCTTC
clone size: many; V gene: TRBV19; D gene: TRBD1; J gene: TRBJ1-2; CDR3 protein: CASSTGQGTGGYTF; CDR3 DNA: TGTGCCAGTAGCACGGGACAGGGGACAGGTGGCTACACCTTC
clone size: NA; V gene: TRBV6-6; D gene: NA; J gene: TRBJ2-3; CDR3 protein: CASSYSGGPSVDTQYF; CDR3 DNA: TGTGCCAGCAGTTACTCGGGGGGGCCCTCGGTGGATACGCAGTATTTT
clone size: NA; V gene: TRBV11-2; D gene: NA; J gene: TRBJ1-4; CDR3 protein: CASSPTVGRNEKLFF; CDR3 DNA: TGTGCCAGCAGCCCGACCGTCGGGAGAAACGAAAAACTGTTTTTT
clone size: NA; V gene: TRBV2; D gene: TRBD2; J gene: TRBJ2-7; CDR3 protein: CASKPLGGGGRYEQYF; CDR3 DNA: TGTGCCAGCAAGCCCCTTGGGGGGGGAGGACGCTACGAGCAGTACTTC
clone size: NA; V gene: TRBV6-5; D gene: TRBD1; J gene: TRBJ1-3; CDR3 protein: CASSLTGASGNTIYF; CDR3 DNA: TGTGCCAGCAGCCTTACAGGGGCATCCGGAAACACCATATATTTT
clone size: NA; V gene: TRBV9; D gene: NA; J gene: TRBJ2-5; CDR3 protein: CASSVRGWRETQYF; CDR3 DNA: TGTGCCAGCAGCGTAAGGGGGTGGAGAGAGACCCAGTACTTC
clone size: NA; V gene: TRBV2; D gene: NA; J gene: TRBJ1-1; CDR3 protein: CAATEWGGNTEAFF; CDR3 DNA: TGTGCCGCAACCGAATGGGGAGGTAACACTGAAGCTTTCTTT
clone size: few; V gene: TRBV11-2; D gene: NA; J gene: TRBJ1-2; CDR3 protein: CASSLERRPSYGYTF; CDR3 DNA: TGTGCCAGCAGCTTAGAACGGCGGCCGAGCTATGGCTACACCTTC
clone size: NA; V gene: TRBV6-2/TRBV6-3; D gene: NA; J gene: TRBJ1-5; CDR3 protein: CASSYWGRYQPQHF; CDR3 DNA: TGTGCCAGCAGTTACTGGGGGCGGTATCAGCCCCAGCATTTT